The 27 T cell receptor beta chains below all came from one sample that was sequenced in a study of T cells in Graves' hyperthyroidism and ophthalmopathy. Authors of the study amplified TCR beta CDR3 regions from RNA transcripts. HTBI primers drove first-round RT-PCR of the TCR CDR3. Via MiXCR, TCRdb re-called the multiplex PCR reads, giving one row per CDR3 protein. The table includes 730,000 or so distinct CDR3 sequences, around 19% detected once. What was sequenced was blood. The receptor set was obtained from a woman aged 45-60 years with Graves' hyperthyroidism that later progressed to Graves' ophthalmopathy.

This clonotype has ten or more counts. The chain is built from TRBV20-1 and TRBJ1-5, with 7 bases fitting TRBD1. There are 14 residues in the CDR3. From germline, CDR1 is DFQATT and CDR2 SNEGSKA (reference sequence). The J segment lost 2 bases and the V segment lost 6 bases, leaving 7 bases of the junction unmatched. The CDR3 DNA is TGCAGTGCCGATGACAGGGCTCGCAATCAGCCCCAGCATTTT. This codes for CSADDRARNQPQHF.

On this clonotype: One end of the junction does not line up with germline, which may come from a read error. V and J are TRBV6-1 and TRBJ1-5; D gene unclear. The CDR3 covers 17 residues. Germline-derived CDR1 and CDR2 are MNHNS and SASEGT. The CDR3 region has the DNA TGTGTCAGCAGGCAAACCGGGAGGGCCGGGAGCAATCAGCCCCAGCATTTT. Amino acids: CVSRQTGRAGSNQPQHF.

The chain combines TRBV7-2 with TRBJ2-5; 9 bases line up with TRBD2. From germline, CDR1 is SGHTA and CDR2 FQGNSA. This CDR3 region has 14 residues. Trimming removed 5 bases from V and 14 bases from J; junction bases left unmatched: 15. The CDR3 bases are TGTGCCAGCAGCGAACTCGGCGGGGGGGCGATTGGATACTTC. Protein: CASSELGGGAIGYF.

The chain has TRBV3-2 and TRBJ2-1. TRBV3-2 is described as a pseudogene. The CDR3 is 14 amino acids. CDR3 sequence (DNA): TGTGCCAGCAGCCAAGAACTAGCGCGCAATGAGCAGTTCTTC. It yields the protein CASSQELARNEQFF.

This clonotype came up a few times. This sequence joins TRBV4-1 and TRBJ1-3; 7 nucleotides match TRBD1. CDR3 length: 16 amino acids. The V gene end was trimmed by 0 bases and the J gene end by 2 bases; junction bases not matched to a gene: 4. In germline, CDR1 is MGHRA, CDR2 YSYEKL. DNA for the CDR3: TGCGCCAGCAGCCAAGAAGGGGACAGAACTGGAAACACCATATATTTT. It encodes CASSQEGDRTGNTIYF.

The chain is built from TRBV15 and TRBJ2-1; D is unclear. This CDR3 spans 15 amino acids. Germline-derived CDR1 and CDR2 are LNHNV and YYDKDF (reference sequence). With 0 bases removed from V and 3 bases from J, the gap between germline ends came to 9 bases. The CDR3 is CATSRDVQIYNEQFF. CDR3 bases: TGTGCCACCAGCAGAGATGTACAGATCTACAATGAGCAGTTCTTC. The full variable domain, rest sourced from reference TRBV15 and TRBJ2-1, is DAMVIQNPRYQVTQFGKPVTLSCSQTLNHNVMYWYQQKSSQAPKLLFHYYDKDFNNEADTPDNFQSRRPNTSFCFLDIRSPGLGDTAMYLCATSRDVQIYNEQFFGPGTRLTVL.

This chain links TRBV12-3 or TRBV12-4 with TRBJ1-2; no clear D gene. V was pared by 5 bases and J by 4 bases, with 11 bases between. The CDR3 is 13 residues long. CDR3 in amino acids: CASSPAGFYGYTF. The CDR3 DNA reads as TGTGCCAGCAGTCCCGCGGGATTCTATGGCTACACCTTC.

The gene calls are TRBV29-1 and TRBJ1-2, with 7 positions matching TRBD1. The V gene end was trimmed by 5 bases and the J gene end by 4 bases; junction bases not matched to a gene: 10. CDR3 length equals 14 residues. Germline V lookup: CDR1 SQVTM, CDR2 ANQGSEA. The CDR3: CSVIGTDDSYGYTF. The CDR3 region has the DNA TGCAGCGTTATCGGGACAGACGATAGCTATGGCTACACCTTC.

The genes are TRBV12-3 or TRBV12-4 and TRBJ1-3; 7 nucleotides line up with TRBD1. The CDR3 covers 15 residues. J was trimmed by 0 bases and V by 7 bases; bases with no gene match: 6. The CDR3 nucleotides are TGTGCCAGCACTGACAGGGCCTACTCTGGAAACACCATATATTTT. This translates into CASTDRAYSGNTIYF.

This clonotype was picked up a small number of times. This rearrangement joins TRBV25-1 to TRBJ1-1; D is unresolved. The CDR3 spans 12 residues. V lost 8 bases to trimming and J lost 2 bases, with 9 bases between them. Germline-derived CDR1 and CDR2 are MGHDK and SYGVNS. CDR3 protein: CASGYSNTEAFF. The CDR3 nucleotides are TGTGCCAGCGGGTACAGTAACACTGAAGCTTTCTTT. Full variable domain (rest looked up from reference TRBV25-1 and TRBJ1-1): EADIYQTPRYLVIGTGKKITLECSQTMGHDKMYWYQQDPGMELHLIHYSYGVNSTEKGDLSSESTVSRIRTEHFPLTLESARPSHTSQYLCASGYSNTEAFFGQGTRLTVV.

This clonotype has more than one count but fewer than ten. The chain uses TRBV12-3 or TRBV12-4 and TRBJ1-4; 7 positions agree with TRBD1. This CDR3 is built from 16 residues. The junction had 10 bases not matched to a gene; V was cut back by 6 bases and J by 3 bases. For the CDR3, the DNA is TGTGCCAGCAGCCAAACTACCGGGACAGCTAATGAAAAACTGTTTTTT. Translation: CASSQTTGTANEKLFF.

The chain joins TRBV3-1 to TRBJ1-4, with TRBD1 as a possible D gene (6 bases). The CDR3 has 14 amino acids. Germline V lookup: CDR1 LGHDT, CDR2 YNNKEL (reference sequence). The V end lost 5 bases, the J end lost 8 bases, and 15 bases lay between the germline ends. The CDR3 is CASSTGDNGEKLFF. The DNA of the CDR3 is TGTGCCAGCAGCACCGGGGACAACGGGGAAAAACTGTTTTTT.

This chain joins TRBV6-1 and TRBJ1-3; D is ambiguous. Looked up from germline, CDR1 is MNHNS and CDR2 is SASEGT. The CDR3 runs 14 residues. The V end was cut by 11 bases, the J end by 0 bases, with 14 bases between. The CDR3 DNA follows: TGTGCCTCTGATCGGCGGACCTCTGGAAACACCATATATTTT. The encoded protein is CASDRRTSGNTIYF.

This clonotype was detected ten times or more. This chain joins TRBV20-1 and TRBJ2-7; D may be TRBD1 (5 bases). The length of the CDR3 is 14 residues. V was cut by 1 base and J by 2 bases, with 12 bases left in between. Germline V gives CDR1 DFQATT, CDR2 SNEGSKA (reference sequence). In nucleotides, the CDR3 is TGCAGTGCTAGAGGGGCAGGGAACCCCTACGAGCAGTACTTC. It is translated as CSARGAGNPYEQYF.

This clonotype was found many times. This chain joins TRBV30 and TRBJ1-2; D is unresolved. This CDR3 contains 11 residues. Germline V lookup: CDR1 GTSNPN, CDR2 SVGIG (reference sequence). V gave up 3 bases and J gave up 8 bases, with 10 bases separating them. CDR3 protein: CAWSMYAGYTF. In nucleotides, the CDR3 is TGTGCCTGGAGCATGTATGCCGGCTACACCTTC.

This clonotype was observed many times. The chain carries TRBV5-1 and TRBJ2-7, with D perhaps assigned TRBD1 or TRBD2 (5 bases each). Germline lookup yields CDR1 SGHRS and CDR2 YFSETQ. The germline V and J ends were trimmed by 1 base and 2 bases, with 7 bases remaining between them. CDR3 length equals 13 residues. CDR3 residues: CASSLRDPYEQYF. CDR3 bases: TGCGCCAGCAGCTTGAGGGACCCCTACGAGCAGTACTTC.

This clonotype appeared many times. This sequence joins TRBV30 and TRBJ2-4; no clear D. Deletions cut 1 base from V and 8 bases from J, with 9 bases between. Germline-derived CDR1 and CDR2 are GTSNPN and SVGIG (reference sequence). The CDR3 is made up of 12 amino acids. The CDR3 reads CAWSARNDIQYF. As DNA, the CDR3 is TGTGCCTGGAGTGCCCGAAACGACATTCAGTACTTC.

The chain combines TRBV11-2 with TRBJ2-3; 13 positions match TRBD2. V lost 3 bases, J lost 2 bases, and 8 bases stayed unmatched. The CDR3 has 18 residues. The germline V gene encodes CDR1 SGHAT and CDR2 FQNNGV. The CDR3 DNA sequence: TGTGCCAGCAGCTTTGAGACTAGCGGGGGGACGGCCACAGATACGCAGTATTTT. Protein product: CASSFETSGGTATDTQYF.

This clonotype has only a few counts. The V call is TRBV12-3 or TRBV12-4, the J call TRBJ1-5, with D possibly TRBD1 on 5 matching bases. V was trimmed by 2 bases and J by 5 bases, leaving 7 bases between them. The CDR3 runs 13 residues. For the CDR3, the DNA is TGTGCCAGCAGTTTACGGGGGTATCAGCCCCAGCATTTT. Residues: CASSLRGYQPQHF.

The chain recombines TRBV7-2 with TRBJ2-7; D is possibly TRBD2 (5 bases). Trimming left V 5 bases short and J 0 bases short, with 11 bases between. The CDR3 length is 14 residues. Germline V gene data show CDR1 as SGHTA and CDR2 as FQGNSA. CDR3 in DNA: TGTGCCAGCAGCCCGGACTTTAGCTCCTACGAGCAGTACTTC. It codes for CASSPDFSSYEQYF. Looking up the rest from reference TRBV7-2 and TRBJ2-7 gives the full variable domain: GAGVSQSPSNKVTEKGKDVELRCDPISGHTALYWYRQSLGQGLEFLIYFQGNSAPDKSGLPSDRFSAERTGGSVSTLTIQRTQQEDSAVYLCASSPDFSSYEQYFGPGTRLTVT.

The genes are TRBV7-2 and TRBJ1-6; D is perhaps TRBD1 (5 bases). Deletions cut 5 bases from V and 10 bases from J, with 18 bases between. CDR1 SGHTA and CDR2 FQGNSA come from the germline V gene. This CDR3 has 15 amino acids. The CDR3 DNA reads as TGTGCCAGCAGCCCGGGGGTGCACACAGACTCACCCCTCCACTTT. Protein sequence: CASSPGVHTDSPLHF.

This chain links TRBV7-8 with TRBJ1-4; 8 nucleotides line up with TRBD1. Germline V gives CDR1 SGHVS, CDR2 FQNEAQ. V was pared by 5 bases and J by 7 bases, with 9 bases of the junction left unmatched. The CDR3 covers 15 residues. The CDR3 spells CASSLWGQVGEKLFF. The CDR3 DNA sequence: TGTGCCAGCAGCCTGTGGGGACAGGTTGGTGAAAAACTGTTTTTT.

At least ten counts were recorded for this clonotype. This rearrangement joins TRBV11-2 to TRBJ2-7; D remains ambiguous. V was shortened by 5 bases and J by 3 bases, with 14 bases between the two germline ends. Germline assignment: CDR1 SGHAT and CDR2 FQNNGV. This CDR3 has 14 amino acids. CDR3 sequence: CASSPNLDNYEQYF. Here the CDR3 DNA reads TGTGCCAGCAGCCCTAACCTAGACAACTACGAGCAGTACTTC.

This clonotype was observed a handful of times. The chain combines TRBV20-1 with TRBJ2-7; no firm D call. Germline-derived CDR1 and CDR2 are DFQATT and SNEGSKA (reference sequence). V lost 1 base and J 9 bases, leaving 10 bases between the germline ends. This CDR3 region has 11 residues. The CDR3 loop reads CSARVAAGQYF. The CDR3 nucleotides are TGCAGTGCTAGAGTTGCAGCCGGGCAGTACTTC.

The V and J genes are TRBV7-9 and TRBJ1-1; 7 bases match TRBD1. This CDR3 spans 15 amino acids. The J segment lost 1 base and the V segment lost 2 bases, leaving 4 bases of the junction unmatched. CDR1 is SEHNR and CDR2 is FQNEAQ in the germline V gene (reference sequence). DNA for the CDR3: TGTGCCAGCAGCTTAACAGGGGTAGGGAACACTGAAGCTTTCTTT. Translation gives CASSLTGVGNTEAFF.

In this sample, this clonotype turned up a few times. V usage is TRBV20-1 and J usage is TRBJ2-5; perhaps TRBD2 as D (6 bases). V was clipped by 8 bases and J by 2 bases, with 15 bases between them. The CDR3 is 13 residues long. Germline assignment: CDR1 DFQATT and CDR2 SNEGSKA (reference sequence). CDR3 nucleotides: TGCAGTCCCGTAGGCGGGGTACAAGAGACCCAGTACTTC. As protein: CSPVGGVQETQYF.

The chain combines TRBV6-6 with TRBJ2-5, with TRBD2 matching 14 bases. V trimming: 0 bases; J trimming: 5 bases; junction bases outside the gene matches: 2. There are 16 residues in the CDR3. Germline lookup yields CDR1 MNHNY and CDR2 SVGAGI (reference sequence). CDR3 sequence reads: CASSYSTSGGAETQYF. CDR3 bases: TGTGCCAGCAGTTACTCGACTAGCGGGGGGGCTGAGACCCAGTACTTC.